These 9 T cell receptor beta chains were sequenced from one sample in a study of post-analysis software for immune sequencing data. Antigen specificity for these receptors is unknown. cDNA libraries for TCR beta contained unique molecular identifiers. TCRdb independently ran MiXCR on the PCR reads; one entry per CDR3 protein. The sample has more than 500,000 distinct CDR3 sequences; approximately 31% are singletons. Notes on the study in general: With TRBV5-6, TRBV5-1 and TRBV20-1 included, several TRBV segments were more frequent in patients than in controls.

The sequenced sample was blood. All receptors come from a girl under 18 with multiple sclerosis.

This chain uses TRBV6-5 with TRBJ2-1, with TRBD2 matching 10 bases. This CDR3 is built from 16 residues. With 6 bases clipped from V and 0 bases from J, the junction kept 5 bases outside the gene matches. The germline V gene encodes CDR1 MNHEY and CDR2 SVGAGI. Here the CDR3 DNA reads TGTGCCAGCAGAAATAGCGGGGGGTACTCCTACAATGAGCAGTTCTTC. Translated, it gives CASRNSGGYSYNEQFF.

The chain is built from TRBV3-1 and TRBJ2-2; 11 bases line up with TRBD2. CDR1 LGHDT and CDR2 YNNKEL come from the germline V gene (reference sequence). The CDR3 covers 20 residues. V lost 0 bases to trimming and J lost 2 bases; unmatched junction nucleotides: 11. CDR3 loop: CASSQDYLAGGLANTGELFF. The CDR3 coding sequence is TGTGCCAGCAGCCAAGATTATCTAGCGGGGGGATTGGCTAACACCGGGGAGCTGTTTTTT.

CDR3 in DNA: TGTGCCACCACCCTAAGACAGGGGGCGAGTTCACCCCTCCACTTT. As protein: CATTLRQGASSPLHF. The rearrangement uses TRBV28 and TRBJ1-6; 10 nucleotides line up with TRBD1. V was pared by 10 bases and J by 9 bases, with 12 bases of the junction left unmatched. The CDR3 consists of 15 residues. Germline CDR1 reads MDHEN; CDR2 reads SYDVKM.

The CDR3 DNA reads TGCAGCCTTGGGGGGGAGGTCACAGATACGCAGTATTTT. This gives the protein CSLGGEVTDTQYF. The V gene is TRBV29-1, the J gene TRBJ2-3; 7 positions match TRBD2. There are 13 residues in the CDR3. V was clipped by 8 bases and J by 2 bases; unmatched bases: 7. Germline V lookup: CDR1 SQVTM, CDR2 ANQGSEA.

This rearrangement joins TRBV29-1 to TRBJ2-5; TRBD2 matches at 9 bases. This CDR3 is built from 15 residues. Germline V CDR1 and CDR2: SQVTM, ANQGSEA. Trimming removed 0 bases from V and 3 bases from J; junction bases left unmatched: 5. The CDR3 spells CSVEDRSSGEETQYF. In DNA, the CDR3 is TGCAGCGTTGAAGATCGTTCTAGCGGGGAAGAGACCCAGTACTTC.

This clonotype was recorded a few times. The chain has TRBV5-5 and TRBJ2-5; D is perhaps TRBD2 (5 bases). V was pared by 0 bases and J by 6 bases, with 18 bases between. CDR1 and CDR2 (germline): SGHKS, YYEKEE (reference sequence). CDR3 length equals 16 residues. CDR3 DNA: TGTGCCAGCAGCTTGGTTGACATGGGGAGCATGAAGACCCAGTACTTC. Protein: CASSLVDMGSMKTQYF.

At least ten counts were recorded for this clonotype. This may arise from a read error, as a much more abundant clone is one base away. The chain has TRBV27 and TRBJ2-1; D not resolved. The CDR3 loop spans 13 amino acids. Germline V gene lookup returns CDR1 MNHEY and CDR2 SMNVEV (reference sequence). Trimming took off 3 bases at V and 10 bases at J, with 13 bases between the two ends. CDR3 loop: CASSFGLRWEQFF. CDR3 in DNA: TGTGCCAGCAGTTTTGGGTTAAGGTGGGAGCAGTTCTTC.

The DNA of the CDR3 is TGTGCCAGCAGCCCCCAGCGGGGCGCTGGGGCCAACGTCCTGACTTTC. This encodes CASSPQRGAGANVLTF. This chain joins TRBV4-2 and TRBJ2-6; 7 positions match TRBD2. J gave up 2 bases and V 4 bases, and 5 bases lay outside the gene matches. The CDR3 loop spans 16 amino acids. The germline CDR1 and CDR2 sequences are LGHNA and YNFKEQ.

The rearrangement uses TRBV20-1 and TRBJ1-2, with D uncertain. The CDR3 length is 20 residues. The V end was cut by 1 base, the J end by 2 bases, with 29 bases between. Looked up from germline, CDR1 is DFQATT and CDR2 is SNEGSKA (reference sequence). CDR3 DNA sequence: TGCAGTGCTAGAGCTCTAGAAGGAGAGGATAAGACTTTCGTAAACTATGGCTACACCTTC. The encoded protein is CSARALEGEDKTFVNYGYTF.